Described below is a single T cell receptor beta chain sequence and its context. This CDR3 is 14 amino acids long. V gave up 2 bases and J gave up 1 base, with 8 bases separating them. Germline-derived CDR1 and CDR2 are SEHNR and FQNEAQ (reference sequence). Libraries were prepared by immunoSEQ multiplex PCR; TCRdb keeps only in-frame clonotypes and omits some of them. This sample carries around 400,000 clones, approximately 90% of them seen once, and the ten largest clones take roughly 1.4%. This specimen belongs to a study of blood T cell repertoires in COVID-19. The V gene is TRBV7-9, the J gene TRBJ1-1; tentative D call: TRBD1 (5 bases). The specimen was PBMCs or T cells enriched from blood (not recorded which). This clonotype originated in a woman under 30 who had been exposed to COVID-19. CDR3 nucleotides: TGTGCCAGCAGCTTATCGGACAAGAACACTGAAGCTTTCTTT. Amino acids: CASSLSDKNTEAFF.